Below, 10 T cell receptor beta chains from the same sample are listed, as sequenced in a study of cytomegalovirus exposure and HLA in healthy donors. PCR used 60 Vbeta primers and 13 Jbeta primers. The protocol was immunoSEQ multiplex PCR, while the TCRdb copy is restricted to in-frame clones and leaves out a portion. Of under 300,000 clones detected, approximately 82% appear once; the ten largest clones hold under 8%. Sequencing was done on a sample of PBMCs. These receptors were collected from a woman aged 60 to 75 in good health and CMV-seropositive.

V usage is TRBV6-5 and J usage is TRBJ1-2, with D perhaps matching TRBD1 (6 bases). This CDR3 has 14 residues. Trimming pared 5 bases from V and 4 bases from J, leaving 14 bases between. Germline V gene data show CDR1 as MNHEY and CDR2 as SVGAGI. The CDR3: CASSPGQSIYGYTF. The CDR3 coding sequence is TGTGCCAGCAGTCCCGGACAGTCCATCTATGGCTACACCTTC.

This rearrangement joins TRBV9 to TRBJ2-7; TRBD2 is a possible D gene (6 bases). From germline, CDR1 is SGDLS and CDR2 YYNGEE. V lost 4 bases, J lost 2 bases, and 13 bases lay in between. This CDR3 has 14 residues. The DNA for the CDR3 is TGTGCCAGCAGCCCTGGGACTTACCCCTACGAGCAGTACTTC. This sequence encodes CASSPGTYPYEQYF.

J is TRBJ1-1 and V is TRBV25-1, with D possibly matching TRBD1 (6 bases). V was clipped by 5 bases and J by 1 base, with 8 bases between them. CDR1 is MGHDK, CDR2 SYGVNS, per germline. The CDR3 loop spans 13 amino acids. In DNA, the CDR3 is TGTGCCAGCAGTTCGACAGGGAACACTGAAGCTTTCTTT. Residues: CASSSTGNTEAFF.

J is TRBJ2-7 and V is TRBV29-1; 14 bases agree with TRBD2. Germline lookup yields CDR1 SQVTM and CDR2 ANQGSEA. The junction had 8 bases not matched to a gene; V was cut back by 1 base and J by 0 bases. CDR3 length: 18 amino acids. CDR3 coding DNA: TGCAGCGTTGAAGGAGGGACTAGCGGGAGCTGGTCCTCCTACGAGCAGTACTTC. Translating gives CSVEGGTSGSWSSYEQYF.

This clone has just a few counts. The chain has TRBV7-2 and TRBJ1-3, with TRBD1 matching 8 bases. V lost 7 bases and J lost 3; bases outside the gene matches: 5. The length of the CDR3 is 14 residues. Germline loops: CDR1 SGHTA, CDR2 FQGNSA. Here the CDR3 reads CASKDRGFGNTIYF. The CDR3 nucleotides are TGTGCCAGCAAAGACAGGGGCTTTGGAAACACCATATATTTT.

This chain uses TRBV4-1 with TRBJ1-1; no firm D call. Germline-derived CDR1 and CDR2 are MGHRA and YSYEKL. The CDR3 runs 15 residues. V shed 1 base and J shed 0 bases, with 9 bases lying between them. The CDR3 sequence: CASSQGLEVNTEAFF. DNA for the CDR3: TGCGCCAGCAGCCAAGGACTGGAGGTGAACACTGAAGCTTTCTTT.

This clone came up a few times. The chain combines TRBV2 with TRBJ2-7; a possible D gene is TRBD2 (5 bases). Germline CDR1 and CDR2: SNHLY and FYNNEI. This CDR3 is 15 amino acids long. The V and J ends lost 4 bases and 4 bases respectively, with 17 bases between them. The CDR3 sequence: CASSVGGGELYEQYF. CDR3 coding DNA: TGTGCCAGCAGTGTTGGCGGAGGAGAACTTTACGAGCAGTACTTC.

This sequence joins TRBV7-2 and TRBJ2-2; D might be TRBD2 (6 bases). Germline CDR1 is SGHTA and CDR2 is FQGNSA. The CDR3 is 15 residues long. With 5 bases removed from V and 4 bases from J, the gap between germline ends came to 14 bases. This CDR3 is CASSPTSGTTGELFF. CDR3 nucleotide sequence: TGTGCCAGCAGCCCGACTAGTGGGACCACCGGGGAGCTGTTTTTT. The variable domain in full, with the rest retrieved from reference TRBV7-2 and TRBJ2-2, is GAGVSQSPSNKVTEKGKDVELRCDPISGHTALYWYRQSLGQGLEFLIYFQGNSAPDKSGLPSDRFSAERTGGSVSTLTIQRTQQEDSAVYLCASSPTSGTTGELFFGEGSRLTVL.

The V call is TRBV9, the J call TRBJ1-3, with TRBD1 matching over 10 bases. The germline V gene encodes CDR1 SGDLS and CDR2 YYNGEE. The length of the CDR3 is 17 residues. With V trimmed by 2 bases and J by 0 bases, 5 bases remained unmatched. Here the CDR3 DNA reads TGTGCCAGCAGCGTCTGGGACAGGGGTAACTCTGGAAACACCATATATTTT. Translating it yields CASSVWDRGNSGNTIYF.

The gene calls are TRBV6-5 and TRBJ2-1; 8 bases fit TRBD2. The CDR3 consists of 15 residues. The germline gives CDR1 MNHEY, CDR2 SVGAGI. With V trimmed by 5 bases and J by 2 bases, 5 bases remained unmatched. CDR3 in amino acids: CASSPTSGPYNEQFF. The DNA for the CDR3 is TGTGCCAGCAGTCCTACTAGCGGACCCTACAATGAGCAGTTCTTC.